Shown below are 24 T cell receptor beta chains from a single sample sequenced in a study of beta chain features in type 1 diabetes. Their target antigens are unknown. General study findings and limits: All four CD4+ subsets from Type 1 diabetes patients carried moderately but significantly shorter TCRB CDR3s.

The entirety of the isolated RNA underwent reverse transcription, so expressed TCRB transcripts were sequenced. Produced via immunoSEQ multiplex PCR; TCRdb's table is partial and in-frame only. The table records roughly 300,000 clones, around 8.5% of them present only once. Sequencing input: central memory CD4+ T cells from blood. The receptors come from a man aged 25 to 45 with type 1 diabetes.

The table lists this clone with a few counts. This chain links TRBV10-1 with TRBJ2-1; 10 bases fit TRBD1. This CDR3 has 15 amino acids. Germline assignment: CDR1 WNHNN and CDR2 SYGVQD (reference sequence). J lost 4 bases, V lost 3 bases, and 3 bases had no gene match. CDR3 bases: TGCGCCAGCAGTGAAGGGACAGGGGCATACAATGAGCAGTTCTTC. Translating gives CASSEGTGAYNEQFF.

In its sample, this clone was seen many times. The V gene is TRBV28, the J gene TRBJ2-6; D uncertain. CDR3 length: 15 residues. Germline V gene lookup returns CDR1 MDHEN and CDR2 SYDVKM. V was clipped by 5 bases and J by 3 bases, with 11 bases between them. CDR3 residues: CASSPIHGGANVLTF. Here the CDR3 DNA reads TGTGCCAGCAGTCCGATACATGGTGGGGCCAACGTCCTGACTTTC.

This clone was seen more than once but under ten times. The CDR3 is CASSLDRGYGYTF. In DNA form, the CDR3 reads TGTGCCAGTAGTCTGGACAGGGGCTATGGCTACACCTTC. The chain couples TRBV19 to TRBJ1-2, with 9 bases lining up with TRBD1. There are 13 residues in the CDR3. After removal of 5 bases from V and 4 bases from J, the junction contained 2 bases not matched to a gene. Germline V CDR1 and CDR2: LNHDA, SQIVND (reference sequence).

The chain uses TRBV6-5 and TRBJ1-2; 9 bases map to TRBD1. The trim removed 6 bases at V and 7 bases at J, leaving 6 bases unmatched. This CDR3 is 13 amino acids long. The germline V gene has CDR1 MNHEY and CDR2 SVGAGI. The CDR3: CASSRDREGGYTF. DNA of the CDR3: TGTGCCAGCAGCCGGGACAGGGAGGGTGGCTACACCTTC.

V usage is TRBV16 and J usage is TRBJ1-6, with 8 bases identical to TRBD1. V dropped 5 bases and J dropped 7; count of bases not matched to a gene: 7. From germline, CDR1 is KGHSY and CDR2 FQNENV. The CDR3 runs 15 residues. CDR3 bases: TGTGCCAGCAGCGTGAGACAGGGGACGAATTCACCCCTCCACTTT. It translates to CASSVRQGTNSPLHF.

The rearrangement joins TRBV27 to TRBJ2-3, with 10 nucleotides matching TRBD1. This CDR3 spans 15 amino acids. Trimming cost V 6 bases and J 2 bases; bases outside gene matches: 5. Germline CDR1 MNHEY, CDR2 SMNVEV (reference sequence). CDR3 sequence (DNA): TGTGCCAGCAGCGCGGGACAGGGGAACACAGATACGCAGTATTTT. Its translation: CASSAGQGNTDTQYF.

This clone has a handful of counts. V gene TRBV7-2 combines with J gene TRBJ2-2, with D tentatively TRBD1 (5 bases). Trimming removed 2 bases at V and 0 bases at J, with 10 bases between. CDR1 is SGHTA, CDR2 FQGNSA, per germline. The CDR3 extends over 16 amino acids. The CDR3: CASSLIGAANTGELFF. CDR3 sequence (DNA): TGTGCCAGCAGCTTAATTGGGGCAGCGAACACCGGGGAGCTGTTTTTT.

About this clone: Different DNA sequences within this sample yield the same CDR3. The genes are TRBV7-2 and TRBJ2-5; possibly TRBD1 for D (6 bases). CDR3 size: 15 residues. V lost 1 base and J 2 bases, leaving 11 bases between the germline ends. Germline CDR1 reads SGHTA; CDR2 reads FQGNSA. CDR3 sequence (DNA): TGTGCCAGCAGCTTAGGGGGGCAAGGGCAAGAGACCCAGTACTTC. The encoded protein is CASSLGGQGQETQYF.

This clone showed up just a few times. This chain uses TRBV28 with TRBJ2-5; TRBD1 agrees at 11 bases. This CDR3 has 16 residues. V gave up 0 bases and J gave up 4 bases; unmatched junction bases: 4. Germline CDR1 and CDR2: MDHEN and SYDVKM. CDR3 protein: CASSLWDRGLGETQYF. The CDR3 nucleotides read TGTGCCAGCAGTTTATGGGACAGGGGGCTCGGAGAGACCCAGTACTTC.

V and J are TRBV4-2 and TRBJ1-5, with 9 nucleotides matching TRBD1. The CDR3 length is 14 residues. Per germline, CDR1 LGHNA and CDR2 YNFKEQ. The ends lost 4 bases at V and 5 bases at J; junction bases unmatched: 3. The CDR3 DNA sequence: TGTGCCAGCAGCCGGGACAGGGATGATCAGCCCCAGCATTTT. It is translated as CASSRDRDDQPQHF.

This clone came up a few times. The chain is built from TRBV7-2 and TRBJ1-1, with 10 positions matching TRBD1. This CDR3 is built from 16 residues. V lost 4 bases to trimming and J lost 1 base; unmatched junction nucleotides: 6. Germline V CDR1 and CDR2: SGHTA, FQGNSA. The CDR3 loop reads CASSYRQGARNTEAFF. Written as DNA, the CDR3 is TGTGCCAGCAGCTACCGACAGGGGGCGCGGAACACTGAAGCTTTCTTT.

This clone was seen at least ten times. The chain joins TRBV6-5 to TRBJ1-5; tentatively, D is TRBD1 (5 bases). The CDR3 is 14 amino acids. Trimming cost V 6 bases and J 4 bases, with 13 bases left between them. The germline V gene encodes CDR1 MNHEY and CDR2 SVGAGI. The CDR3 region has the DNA TGTGCCAGCAGCTTCCGGGACGGGAATCAGCCCCAGCATTTT. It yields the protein CASSFRDGNQPQHF.

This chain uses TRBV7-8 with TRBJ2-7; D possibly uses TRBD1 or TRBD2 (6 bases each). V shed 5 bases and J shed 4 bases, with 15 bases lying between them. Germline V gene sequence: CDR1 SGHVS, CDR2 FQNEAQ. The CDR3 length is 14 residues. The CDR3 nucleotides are TGTGCCAGCAGCCCGGGGGACAAGAATTACGAGCAGTACTTC. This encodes CASSPGDKNYEQYF.

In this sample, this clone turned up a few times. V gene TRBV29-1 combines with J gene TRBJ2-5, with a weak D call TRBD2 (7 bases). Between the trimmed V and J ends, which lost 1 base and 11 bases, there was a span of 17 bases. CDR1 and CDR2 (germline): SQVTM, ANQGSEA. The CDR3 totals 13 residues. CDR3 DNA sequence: TGCAGCGTTGAAGGATACCTAGGGGGGGAGCAGTACTTC. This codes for CSVEGYLGGEQYF.

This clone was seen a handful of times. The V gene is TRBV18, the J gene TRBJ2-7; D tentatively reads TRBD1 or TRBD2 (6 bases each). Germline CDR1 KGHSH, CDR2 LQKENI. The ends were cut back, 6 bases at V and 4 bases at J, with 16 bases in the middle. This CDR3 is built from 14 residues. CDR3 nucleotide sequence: TGTGCCAGCTCCTCATCCCAAGGGGGGTACGAGCAGTACTTC. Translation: CASSSSQGGYEQYF.

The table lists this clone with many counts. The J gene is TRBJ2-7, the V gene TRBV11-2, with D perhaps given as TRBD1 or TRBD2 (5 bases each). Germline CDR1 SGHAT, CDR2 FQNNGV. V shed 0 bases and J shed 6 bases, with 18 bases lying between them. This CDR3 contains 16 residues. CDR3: CASSLDSLGPGREQYF. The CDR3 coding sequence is TGTGCCAGCAGCTTAGATAGTTTGGGACCCGGACGCGAGCAGTACTTC. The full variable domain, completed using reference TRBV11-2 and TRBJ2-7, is EAGVAQSPRYKIIEKRQSVAFWCNPISGHATLYWYQQILGQGPKLLIQFQNNGVVDDSQLPKDRFSAERLKGVDSTLKIQPAKLEDSAVYLCASSLDSLGPGREQYFGPGTRLTVT.

As DNA, the CDR3 is TGTGCCAGAGGACAGGTTAGGGAGCAGTTCTTC. Its translation: CARGQVREQFF. This rearrangement joins TRBV6-1 to TRBJ2-1, with TRBD1 matching 7 bases. CDR1 MNHNS and CDR2 SASEGT come from the germline V gene. The trim removed 9 bases at V and 10 bases at J, leaving 6 bases unmatched. The CDR3 loop spans 11 amino acids.

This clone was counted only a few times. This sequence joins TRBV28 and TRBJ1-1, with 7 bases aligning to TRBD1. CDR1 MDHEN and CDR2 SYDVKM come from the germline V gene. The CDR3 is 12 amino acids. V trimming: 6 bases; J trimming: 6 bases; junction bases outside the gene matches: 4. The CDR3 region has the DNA TGTGCCAGCAGCGGACAGGTTCCTGAAGCTTTCTTT. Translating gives CASSGQVPEAFF.

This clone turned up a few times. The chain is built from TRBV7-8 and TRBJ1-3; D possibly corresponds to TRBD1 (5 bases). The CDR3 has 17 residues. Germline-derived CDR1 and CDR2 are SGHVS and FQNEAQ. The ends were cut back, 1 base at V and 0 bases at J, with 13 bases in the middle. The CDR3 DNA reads TGTGCCAGCAGCTTAGACGGAGGGGCATACTCTGGAAACACCATATATTTT. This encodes CASSLDGGAYSGNTIYF. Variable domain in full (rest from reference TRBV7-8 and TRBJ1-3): GAGVSQSPRYKVAKRGQDVALRCDPISGHVSLFWYQQALGQGPEFLTYFQNEAQLDKSGLPSDRFFAERPEGSVSTLKIQRTQQEDSAVYLCASSLDGGAYSGNTIYFGEGSWLTVV.

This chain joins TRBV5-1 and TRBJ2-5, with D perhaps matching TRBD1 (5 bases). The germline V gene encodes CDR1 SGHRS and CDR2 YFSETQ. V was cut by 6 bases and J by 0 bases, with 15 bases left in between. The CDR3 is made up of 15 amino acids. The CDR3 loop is CASTPMTRDQETQYF. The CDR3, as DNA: TGCGCCAGCACTCCTATGACCAGGGACCAAGAGACCCAGTACTTC. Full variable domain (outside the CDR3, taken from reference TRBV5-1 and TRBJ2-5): KAGVTQTPRYLIKTRGQQVTLSCSPISGHRSVSWYQQTPGQGLQFLFEYFSETQRNKGNFPGRFSGRQFSNSRSEMNVSTLELGDSALYLCASTPMTRDQETQYFGPGTRLLVL.

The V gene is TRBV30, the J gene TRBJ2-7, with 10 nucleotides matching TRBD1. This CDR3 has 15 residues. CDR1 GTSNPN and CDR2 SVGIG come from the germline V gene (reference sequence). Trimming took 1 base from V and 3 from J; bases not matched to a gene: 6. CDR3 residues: CAWSATWDRGYEQYF. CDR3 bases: TGTGCCTGGAGTGCGACCTGGGACAGGGGCTACGAGCAGTACTTC.

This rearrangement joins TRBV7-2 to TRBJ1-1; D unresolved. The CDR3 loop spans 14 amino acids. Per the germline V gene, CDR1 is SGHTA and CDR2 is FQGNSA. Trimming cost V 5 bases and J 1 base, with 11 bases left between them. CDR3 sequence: CASSMRVANTEAFF. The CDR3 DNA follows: TGTGCCAGCAGCATGAGGGTGGCGAACACTGAAGCTTTCTTT.

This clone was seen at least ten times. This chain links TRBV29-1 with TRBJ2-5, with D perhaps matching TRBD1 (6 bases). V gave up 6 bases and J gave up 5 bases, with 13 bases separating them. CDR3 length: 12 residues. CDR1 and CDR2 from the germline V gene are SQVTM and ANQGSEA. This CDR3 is CSVDRDTETQYF. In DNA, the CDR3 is TGCAGCGTCGACCGGGACACCGAGACCCAGTACTTC. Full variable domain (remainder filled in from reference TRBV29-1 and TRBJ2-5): SAVISQKPSRDICQRGTSLTIQCQVDSQVTMMFWYRQQPGQSLTLIATANQGSEATYESGFVIDKFPISRPNLTFSTLTVSNMSPEDSSIYLCSVDRDTETQYFGPGTRLLVL.

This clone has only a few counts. CDR3 protein: CSVETGGDHEKLFF. DNA of the CDR3: TGCAGCGTTGAGACCGGGGGCGACCATGAAAAACTGTTTTTT. V gene TRBV29-1 combines with J gene TRBJ1-4; TRBD1 might be the D (6 bases). V shed 3 bases and J shed 6 bases, with 14 bases lying between them. Germline loops: CDR1 SQVTM, CDR2 ANQGSEA. This CDR3 contains 14 residues.